Each of the 30 T cell receptor beta chains below was sequenced from the same sample in a study of CD8+CD57+ T cells in acquired aplastic anemia. Using genomic DNA as the template, TCR beta VDJ and CDR3 profiling was carried out. Each CDR3 protein is one row after TCRdb ran MiXCR on the reads. In the table there are over 200,000 distinct CDR3 sequences, approximately 60% of which are singletons. Source material: sorted CD4+, CD8+, or CD8+CD57+ T cells (not recorded which) from PBMCs. Receptors originate from a human donor in good health.

This clonotype was seen once. V gene TRBV7-2 combines with J gene TRBJ1-2, with D unclear. CDR3 length: 12 amino acids. Deletions cut 5 bases from V and 7 bases from J, with 11 bases between. CDR1 is SGHTA, CDR2 FQGNSA, per germline. In DNA form, the CDR3 reads TGTGCCAGCAGCCTTCAGGAGGGTGGCTACACCTTC. Its translation: CASSLQEGGYTF.

The chain couples TRBV15 to TRBJ2-1; TRBD2 matches 11 bases. Germline assignment: CDR1 LNHNV and CDR2 YYDKDF (reference sequence). The trim removed 4 bases at V and 5 bases at J, leaving 4 bases unmatched. This CDR3 comprises 15 residues. For the CDR3, the DNA is TGTGCCACCAGCATTGGGACTAGCGGCAACAATGAGCAGTTCTTC. Protein: CATSIGTSGNNEQFF. Full variable domain (missing parts from reference TRBV15 and TRBJ2-1): DAMVIQNPRYQVTQFGKPVTLSCSQTLNHNVMYWYQQKSSQAPKLLFHYYDKDFNNEADTPDNFQSRRPNTSFCFLDIRSPGLGDTAMYLCATSIGTSGNNEQFFGPGTRLTVL.

This chain joins TRBV12-3 or TRBV12-4 and TRBJ2-1; possibly TRBD2 for D (5 bases). The CDR3 sequence is 15 residues long. V shed 6 bases and J shed 3 bases, with 15 bases lying between them. The CDR3 DNA reads TGTGCCAGCAGCCATCTAGCAACTCACTACAATGAGCAGTTCTTC. Protein: CASSHLATHYNEQFF.

This clonotype was found many times. The V call is TRBV15, the J call TRBJ1-5; weak D call: TRBD1 (5 bases). Germline V gene sequence: CDR1 LNHNV, CDR2 YYDKDF (reference sequence). The CDR3 runs 17 residues. V dropped 4 bases and J dropped 1 base, with 17 bases sitting between them. As DNA, the CDR3 is TGTGCCACCAGCAAGCTACCCGAGGGGTACAGCAATCAGCCCCAGCATTTT. Amino acid sequence: CATSKLPEGYSNQPQHF.

The chain carries TRBV30 and TRBJ2-1; tentatively, D is TRBD2 (6 bases). Per germline, CDR1 GTSNPN and CDR2 SVGIG (reference sequence). With 1 base removed from V and 9 bases from J, the gap between germline ends came to 13 bases. The CDR3 extends over 13 amino acids. The chain's CDR3 is CAWSGGEVGEQFF. CDR3 coding DNA: TGTGCCTGGAGTGGGGGGGAAGTCGGTGAGCAGTTCTTC.

The chain links TRBV2 to TRBJ2-1, with 12 bases that match TRBD2. The CDR3 contains 16 residues. In germline, CDR1 is SNHLY, CDR2 FYNNEI. Germline trimming cut 9 bases from V and 8 bases from J; bases unmatched to any gene: 14. CDR3 bases: TGTGCCAGGCGGGACGTTCTAGCGGGAGGGGTCGATGAGCAGTTCTTC. Translating gives CARRDVLAGGVDEQFF.

On this clonotype: The conserved final phenylalanine or tryptophan is absent from the CDR3, which likely points to a read error. Because the CDR3's place on the DNA is in doubt, the DNA is left out and the CDR3 is given as listed by TCRdb. The chain joins TRBV5-1 to TRBJ2-3; the D call TRBD1 from the table was never checked on the DNA. CDR1 is SGHRS and CDR2 is YFSETQ in the germline V gene. The CDR3 length equals 12 residues, ends included. The CDR3 loop is CASSSGTGTGGY.

This chain uses TRBV7-9 with TRBJ2-7; TRBD1 or TRBD2 may be the D gene (5 bases each). Germline assignment: CDR1 SEHNR and CDR2 FQNEAQ (reference sequence). This CDR3 comprises 9 residues. Trimming took 3 bases from V and 11 from J, leaving 5 bases between them. CDR3 bases: TGTGCCAGCAGCTTGGGGGAGTACTTC. Protein sequence: CASSLGEYF. Variable domain in full (rest from reference TRBV7-9 and TRBJ2-7): DTGVSQNPRHKITKRGQNVTFRCDPISEHNRLYWYRQTLGQGPEFLTYFQNEAQLEKSRLLSDRFSAERPKGSFSTLEIQRTEQGDSAMYLCASSLGEYFGPGTRLTVT.

The gene calls are TRBV24-1 and TRBJ2-1, with unresolved D. Germline assignment: CDR1 KGHDR and CDR2 SFDVKD. V lost 7 bases and J lost 3, with 9 bases in between. This CDR3 region has 13 residues. The CDR3 DNA sequence: TGTGCCACCAGGGCGGAAAACTACAATGAGCAGTTCTTC. It yields the protein CATRAENYNEQFF.

This chain links TRBV12-3 or TRBV12-4 with TRBJ2-3, with TRBD1 matching 8 bases. The trim removed 2 bases at V and 2 bases at J, leaving 12 bases unmatched. This CDR3 region has 18 residues. The CDR3 sequence: CASSLRTGLSVFTDTQYF. CDR3 nucleotides: TGTGCCAGCAGTTTAAGGACAGGGTTATCGGTTTTCACAGATACGCAGTATTTT.

The chain uses TRBV20-1 and TRBJ2-5; maybe TRBD2 (7 bases). The CDR3 loop spans 13 amino acids. Germline V gene sequence: CDR1 DFQATT, CDR2 SNEGSKA (reference sequence). The CDR3 is CSGEKGGGETQYF. DNA for the CDR3: TGCAGCGGAGAAAAGGGAGGGGGAGAGACCCAGTACTTC.

The chain combines TRBV7-8 with TRBJ2-5; 8 nucleotides line up with TRBD1. The CDR3 covers 13 residues. CDR1 is SGHVS and CDR2 is FQNEAQ in the germline V gene. V shed 5 bases and J 4 bases; nucleotides not matched to a gene: 3. The CDR3 is CASSRDRRETQYF. The CDR3, as DNA: TGTGCCAGCAGCCGGGACAGGAGAGAGACCCAGTACTTC.

This clonotype has at least ten counts. The gene calls are TRBV9 and TRBJ2-1, with D unclear. The CDR3 has 13 amino acids. Trimming shortened V by 4 bases and J by 2 bases, and 7 bases separated the two germline ends. From germline, CDR1 is SGDLS and CDR2 YYNGEE. The CDR3 protein is CASSFGPYNEQFF. The CDR3 region has the DNA TGTGCCAGCAGCTTTGGGCCCTACAATGAGCAGTTCTTC.

This clonotype was seen ten or more times. The chain combines TRBV9 with TRBJ1-3; D is ambiguous. Looked up from germline, CDR1 is SGDLS and CDR2 is YYNGEE. V shed 0 bases and J shed 1 base, with 8 bases lying between them. The CDR3 length is 15 residues. The CDR3 region has the DNA TGTGCCAGCAGCGTAGACAGAATGTCTGGAAACACCATATATTTT. As protein: CASSVDRMSGNTIYF.

This clonotype has more than one count but fewer than ten. The chain recombines TRBV10-3 with TRBJ2-7; a possible D gene is TRBD2 (7 bases). This CDR3 is built from 13 residues. Trimming left V 0 bases short and J 5 bases short, with 8 bases between. The germline V gene encodes CDR1 ENHRY and CDR2 SYGVKD. The CDR3 loop reads CAISESGGHEQYF. The CDR3 bases are TGTGCCATCAGTGAGTCCGGGGGGCACGAGCAGTACTTC.

In this sample, this clonotype turned up many times. This chain uses TRBV3-1 with TRBJ1-5; D remains unclear. This CDR3 is built from 12 residues. CDR1 LGHDT and CDR2 YNNKEL come from the germline V gene (reference sequence). Trimming removed 6 bases from V and 9 bases from J, with 12 bases in between. DNA of the CDR3: TGTGCCAGCAGTACTCGGGGAGCGCCCCAGCATTTT. This codes for CASSTRGAPQHF.

This chain links TRBV7-3 with TRBJ1-1, with D possibly being TRBD1 (5 bases). The CDR3 is 15 amino acids. Trimming left V 5 bases short and J 1 base short, with 14 bases between. Germline-derived CDR1 and CDR2 are SGHTA and FQGTGA. The CDR3 region is CASSIPAGTNTEAFF. Here the CDR3 DNA reads TGTGCCAGCAGCATTCCCGCCGGGACGAACACTGAAGCTTTCTTT.

This clonotype was picked up a small number of times. The rearrangement links TRBV30 to TRBJ2-1; tentatively, D is TRBD1 or TRBD2 (5 bases each). Per germline, CDR1 GTSNPN and CDR2 SVGIG (reference sequence). Trimming took off 5 bases at V and 13 bases at J, with 18 bases between the two ends. The CDR3 contains 12 residues. The DNA of the CDR3 is TGTGCCTGGGGGGTCTTCCGGGACCGCCAGTTCTTC. Protein: CAWGVFRDRQFF. The variable domain in full, completed from reference TRBV30 and TRBJ2-1, reads SQTIHQWPATLVQPVGSPLSLECTVEGTSNPNLYWYRQAAGRGLQLLFYSVGIGQISSEVPQNLSASRPQDRQFILSSKKLLLSDSGFYLCAWGVFRDRQFFGPGTRLTVL.

The chain recombines TRBV14 with TRBJ1-4; D ambiguous. The CDR3 covers 15 residues. Germline lookup yields CDR1 SGHDN and CDR2 FVKESK. The V and J ends lost 2 bases and 0 bases respectively, with 7 bases between them. The CDR3 loop is CASSQFQATNEKLFF. CDR3 nucleotide sequence: TGTGCCAGCAGCCAATTCCAAGCAACTAATGAAAAACTGTTTTTT.

The chain is built from TRBV2 and TRBJ2-1; 11 positions match TRBD2. The CDR3 runs 15 residues. The ends lost 3 bases at V and 5 bases at J; junction bases unmatched: 3. CDR1 is SNHLY, CDR2 FYNNEI, per germline. This chain's CDR3 is CASSDGTSGNNEQFF. The CDR3 nucleotides read TGTGCCAGCAGTGACGGGACTAGCGGTAACAATGAGCAGTTCTTC.

The rearrangement links TRBV10-2 to TRBJ2-5, with 7 bases that match TRBD2. Germline V gene data show CDR1 as WSHSY and CDR2 as SAAADI. The CDR3 runs to 15 residues. Trimming took 5 bases from V and 2 from J; bases not matched to a gene: 8. For the CDR3, the DNA is TGCGCCAGCAGTACGCCGGGGGGAGGGCAAGAGACCCAGTACTTC. Protein sequence: CASSTPGGGQETQYF.

This chain joins TRBV14 and TRBJ2-1; 8 bases fit TRBD1. This CDR3 contains 16 residues. Germline loops: CDR1 SGHDN, CDR2 FVKESK. The V gene end was trimmed by 1 base and the J gene end by 4 bases; junction bases not matched to a gene: 6. The CDR3 sequence is CASSQAGTGVYNEQFF. The DNA for the CDR3 is TGTGCCAGCAGCCAAGCCGGGACAGGAGTTTACAATGAGCAGTTCTTC.

The chain couples TRBV4-3 to TRBJ1-2; 7 bases are shared with TRBD1. With V trimmed by 0 bases and J by 4 bases, 5 bases remained unmatched. The CDR3 consists of 15 residues. Germline loops: CDR1 LGHNA, CDR2 YSLEER. The CDR3 loop reads CASSQDTGQSYGYTF. The DNA for the CDR3 is TGCGCCAGCAGCCAAGATACGGGACAGAGCTATGGCTACACCTTC.

Many counts were recorded for this clonotype. The chain couples TRBV6-6 to TRBJ2-7; TRBD2 aligns across 10 bases. The CDR3 loop spans 17 amino acids. J gave up 4 bases and V 5 bases, and 14 bases lay outside the gene matches. In germline, CDR1 is MNHNY, CDR2 SVGAGI (reference sequence). In DNA, the CDR3 is TGTGCCAGCAGTCCAATACCCGGGACTAGCGAATTTTACGAGCAGTACTTC. Its translation is CASSPIPGTSEFYEQYF.

A few counts support this clonotype. The V and J genes are TRBV24-1 and TRBJ1-6; D may be TRBD1 (6 bases). This CDR3 spans 18 amino acids. Per the germline V gene, CDR1 is KGHDR and CDR2 is SFDVKD. Trimming left V 0 bases short and J 7 bases short, with 18 bases between. The CDR3 region is CATSDLRRGPQGNSPLHF. The DNA for the CDR3 is TGTGCCACCAGTGATTTGAGGCGAGGGCCGCAGGGGAATTCACCCCTCCACTTT.

In this sample, this clonotype turned up many times. The chain recombines TRBV29-1 with TRBJ2-7; a possible D gene is TRBD2 (5 bases). This CDR3 spans 10 amino acids. The germline gives CDR1 SQVTM, CDR2 ANQGSEA. V was clipped by 4 bases and J by 4 bases, with 5 bases between them. In DNA form, the CDR3 reads TGCAGCGTTGGAGGGTACGAGCAGTACTTC. It translates to CSVGGYEQYF.

This clonotype was detected once. V usage is TRBV19 and J usage is TRBJ2-2; the D is unclear. CDR1 is LNHDA and CDR2 is SQIVND in the germline V gene (reference sequence). The CDR3 consists of 13 residues. V lost 3 bases, J lost 9 bases, and 11 bases lay in between. CDR3 region: CASSISGPWELFF. The DNA for the CDR3 is TGTGCCAGTAGTATCTCCGGACCCTGGGAGCTGTTTTTT.

This chain connects TRBV5-6 to TRBJ2-5; maybe TRBD2 (6 bases). Germline lookup yields CDR1 SGHDT and CDR2 YYEEEE. Trimming took off 0 bases at V and 4 bases at J, with 16 bases between the two ends. CDR3 length equals 16 residues. The DNA of the CDR3 is TGTGCCAGCAGCTTGGAGCTAGCGCGGGGTATAGAGACCCAGTACTTC. It codes for CASSLELARGIETQYF.

The V gene is TRBV19, the J gene TRBJ1-2; the match to TRBD1 covers 10 bases. Trimming removed 9 bases from V and 5 bases from J; junction bases left unmatched: 6. The CDR3 has 13 residues. The V gene's germline CDR1 is LNHDA and CDR2 SQIVND (reference sequence). CDR3 in amino acids: CASRDRGGYGYTF. DNA of the CDR3: TGTGCCAGCCGGGACAGGGGTGGTTATGGCTACACCTTC.

This clonotype occurred many times. The chain employs TRBV29-1 and TRBJ1-4; the match to TRBD1 covers 7 bases. This CDR3 has 12 residues. The germline V gene has CDR1 SQVTM and CDR2 ANQGSEA. Unmatched junction bases numbered 7, after V lost 8 bases and J lost 7 bases. Written as DNA, the CDR3 is TGCAGCACGACAGGGAGTGGTGAAAAACTGTTTTTT. This codes for CSTTGSGEKLFF.